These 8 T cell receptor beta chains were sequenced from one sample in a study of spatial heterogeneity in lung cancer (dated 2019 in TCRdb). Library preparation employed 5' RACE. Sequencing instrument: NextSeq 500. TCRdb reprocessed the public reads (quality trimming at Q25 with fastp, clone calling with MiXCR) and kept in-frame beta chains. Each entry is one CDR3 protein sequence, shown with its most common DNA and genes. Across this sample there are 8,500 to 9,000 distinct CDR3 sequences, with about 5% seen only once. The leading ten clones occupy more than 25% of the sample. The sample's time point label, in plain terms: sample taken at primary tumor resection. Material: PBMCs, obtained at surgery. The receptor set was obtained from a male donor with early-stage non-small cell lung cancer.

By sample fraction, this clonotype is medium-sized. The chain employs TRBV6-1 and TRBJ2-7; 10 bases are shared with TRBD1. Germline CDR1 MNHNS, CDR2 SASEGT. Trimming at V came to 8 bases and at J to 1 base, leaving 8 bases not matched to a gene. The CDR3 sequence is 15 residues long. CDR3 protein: CASGSGTGASYEQYV. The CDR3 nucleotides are TGTGCCAGCGGCTCCGGGACAGGGGCGTCCTACGAGCAGTACGTC.

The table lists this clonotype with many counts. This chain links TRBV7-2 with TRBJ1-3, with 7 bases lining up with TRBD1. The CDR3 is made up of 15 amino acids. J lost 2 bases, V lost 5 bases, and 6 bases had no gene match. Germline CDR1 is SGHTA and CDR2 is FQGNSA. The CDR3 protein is CASSPWDSTGNTIYF. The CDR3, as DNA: TGTGCCAGCAGCCCCTGGGACAGTACTGGAAACACCATATATTTT.

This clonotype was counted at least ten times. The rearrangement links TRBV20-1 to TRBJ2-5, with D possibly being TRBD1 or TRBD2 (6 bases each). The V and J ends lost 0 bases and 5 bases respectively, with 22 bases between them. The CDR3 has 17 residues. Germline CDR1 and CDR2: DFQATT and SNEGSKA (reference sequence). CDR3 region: CSARDLGTGALRETQYF. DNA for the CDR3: TGCAGTGCTAGAGACCTCGGGACGGGGGCCCTCCGGGAGACCCAGTACTTC.

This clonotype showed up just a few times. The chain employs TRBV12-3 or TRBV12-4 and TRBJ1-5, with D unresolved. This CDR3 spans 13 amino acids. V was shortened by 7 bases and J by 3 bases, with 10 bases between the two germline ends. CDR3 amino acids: CASKGRSNQPQHF. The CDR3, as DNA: TGTGCCAGCAAGGGTAGGTCCAATCAGCCCCAGCATTTT.

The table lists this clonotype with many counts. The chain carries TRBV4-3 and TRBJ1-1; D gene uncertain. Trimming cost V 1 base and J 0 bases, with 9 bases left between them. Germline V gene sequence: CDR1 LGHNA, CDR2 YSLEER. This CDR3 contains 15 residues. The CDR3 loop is CASSQVPGMNTEAFF. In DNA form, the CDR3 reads TGCGCCAGCAGCCAAGTACCGGGAATGAACACTGAAGCTTTCTTT.

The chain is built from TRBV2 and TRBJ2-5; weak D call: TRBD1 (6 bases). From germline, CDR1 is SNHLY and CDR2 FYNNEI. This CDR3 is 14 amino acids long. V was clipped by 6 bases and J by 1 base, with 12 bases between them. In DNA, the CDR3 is TGTGCCAGCAGCTACCGGGACATCCAAGAGACCCAGTACTTC. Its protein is CASSYRDIQETQYF.

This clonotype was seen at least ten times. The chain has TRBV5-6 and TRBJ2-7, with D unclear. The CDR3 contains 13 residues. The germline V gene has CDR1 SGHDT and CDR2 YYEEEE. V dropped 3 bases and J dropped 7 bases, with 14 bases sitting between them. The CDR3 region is CASSSGGMGEQYV. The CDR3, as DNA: TGTGCCAGCAGCTCCGGCGGTATGGGGGAGCAGTACGTC.

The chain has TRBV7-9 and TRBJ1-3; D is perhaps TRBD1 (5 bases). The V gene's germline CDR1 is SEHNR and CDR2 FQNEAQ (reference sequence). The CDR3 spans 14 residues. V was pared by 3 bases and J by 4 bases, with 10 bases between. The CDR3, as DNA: TGTGCCAGCAGCTTTGGGACGGACGGAAACACCATATATTTT. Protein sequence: CASSFGTDGNTIYF.